The rows below give T cell receptor beta chains drawn from one sample of a study of identical twins. From the 5' RACE reads, TCRdb called clonotypes with MiXCR, one entry per CDR3 protein. The sample holds approximately 490,000 distinct CDR3 sequences, about 22% seen once. The sample was also reused in another study, on yellow fever vaccine responses in identical twins.

Sequencing used CD4+ T cells sorted from blood. The receptors derive from a woman aged 18-29 years in good health. CDR3s include the opening cysteine and the closing phenylalanine or tryptophan. D genes are given only for firm matches. A row's size may be missing; if present it is once, few, many or a size class.

d_call j_call cdr3_length clone_size v_call cdr3_nt cdr3_aa
TRBD2 TRBJ2-3 18 few TRBV2 TGTGCCAGCACCCTTCAGACTAGCGGGAGTTACATGTCAGATACGCAGTATTTT CASTLQTSGSYMSDTQYF
NA TRBJ2-4 14 NA TRBV5-1 TGCGCCAGCAGCCCTGAGGGGCAAGGGAACATTCAGTACTTC CASSPEGQGNIQYF
NA TRBJ2-7 11 NA TRBV2 TGTGCCAGCAGTACGAAGTACGAGCAGTACTTC CASSTKYEQYF
NA TRBJ1-2 13 NA TRBV6-1 TGTGCCAGCAGTGAACAGGTGGATTCCGGCTACACCTTC CASSEQVDSGYTF
NA TRBJ1-5 15 NA TRBV6-5 TGTGCCAGCAGTTACTCTCGGGGTAACAATCAGCCCCAGCATTTT CASSYSRGNNQPQHF
TRBD2 TRBJ2-3 16 few TRBV12-3/TRBV12-4 TGTGCCAGCAGGCGTACTAGCGGGGTCAGCACAGATACGCAGTATTTT CASRRTSGVSTDTQYF
NA TRBJ2-6 15 few TRBV5-1 TGCGCCAGCAGCTTGCCTAACTCTGGGGCCAACGTCCTGACTTTC CASSLPNSGANVLTF
NA TRBJ2-3 14 NA TRBV5-1 TGCTCTTCCGGAGGGGGCGCGGGCACAGATACGCAGTATTTT CSSGGGAGTDTQYF
TRBD1 TRBJ2-1 16 NA TRBV5-1 TGCGCCAGCAGACAGGGGTATGTGGGCTCCTACAATGAGCAGTTCTTC CASRQGYVGSYNEQFF
TRBD2 TRBJ2-7 18 NA TRBV3-1 TGTGCCAGCAGCCAAGAGGTTGGACTAGCGGGAGGTCCGTACGAGCAGTACTTC CASSQEVGLAGGPYEQYF
NA TRBJ2-1 15 NA TRBV6-5 TGTGCCAGCAGTTACTCGAGCCCCCCTCGGCTAGAGCAGTTCTTC CASSYSSPPRLEQFF
NA TRBJ2-1 15 NA TRBV5-1 TGCGCCAGCAGTCGGCCCCCGGCGACCTACAATGAGCAGTTCTTC CASSRPPATYNEQFF
NA TRBJ2-1 15 NA TRBV13 TGTGCCAGCAGCTCTGGACGTCGGTCGAGGAATGAGCAGTTCTTC CASSSGRRSRNEQFF
NA TRBJ2-5 14 few TRBV5-1 TGCGCCAGCAGACGAAACCGGGAGCAAGAGACCCAGTACTTC CASRRNREQETQYF
NA TRBJ1-6 15 NA TRBV7-9 TGTGCCAGCAGCCGAACGCGGGACGGTAATTCACCCCTCCACTTT CASSRTRDGNSPLHF
NA TRBJ2-2 17 NA TRBV5-1 TGCGCCAGCAGCTCGAGCCGGGACAATCGGAACACCGGGGAGCTGTTTTTT CASSSSRDNRNTGELFF
TRBD2 TRBJ2-3 17 NA TRBV11-2 TGTGCCAGCAGCTTAGGGGTTTCTAGCGGAGTAACAGATACGCAGTATTTT CASSLGVSSGVTDTQYF
NA TRBJ2-1 14 NA TRBV18 TGTGCCAGCTCACCACCGGGCAGCCCATCAGGGCAGTTCTTC CASSPPGSPSGQFF
TRBD1 TRBJ2-5 12 few TRBV20-1 TGCAGTGCTAACAGGGGGCTGGGGACCCAGTACTTC CSANRGLGTQYF
NA TRBJ2-2 14 NA TRBV7-9 TGTGCCAGCAGTCGGGGGACCCCCACCGGGGAGCTGTTTTTT CASSRGTPTGELFF
NA TRBJ2-7 16 NA TRBV24-1 TGTGCCACCAGGGTGAATGGGTGTATCCAATACTACGAGCAGTACTTC CATRVNGCIQYYEQYF
NA TRBJ1-1 13 NA TRBV20-1 TGCAGTGCTAGCCCCAGGGGAGGGACTGAAGCTTTCTTT CSASPRGGTEAFF
NA TRBJ2-1 16 NA TRBV7-9 TGTGCCAGCAGCCCCCTTCGGGGGCGAACCTACAATGAGCAGTTCTTC CASSPLRGRTYNEQFF
NA TRBJ2-5 15 NA TRBV2 TGTGCCAGCAGCGGCGACGTGGCAGTCCAAGAGACCCAGTACTTC CASSGDVAVQETQYF
TRBD2 TRBJ2-2 15 few TRBV6-1 TGTGCCAGCTGTAAGGGACTAGAGAGCACCGGGGAGCTGTTTTTT CASCKGLESTGELFF
TRBD1 TRBJ1-4 15 NA TRBV2 TGTGCCAGCAAAGCCGGGACAGGAGTAAATGAAAAACTGTTTTTT CASKAGTGVNEKLFF
NA TRBJ2-1 16 few TRBV11-2 TGTGCCAGCAGCTTGAAGCGGGCGAGTCTCTACAATGAGCAGTTCTTC CASSLKRASLYNEQFF
TRBD1 TRBJ2-2 17 few TRBV7-6 TGTGCCAGCAGCGATCCGGGACAGACCTTCAAAGCCGGGGAGCTGTTTTTT CASSDPGQTFKAGELFF
NA TRBJ2-7 12 few TRBV12-5 TGTGCTAGTGGTTTGGTACCTTACGAGCAGTACTTC CASGLVPYEQYF
TRBD2 TRBJ2-1 15 NA TRBV20-1 TGCAGTGCTAGACCCCCTCACGGGACTAGCGGTGAGCAGTTCTTC CSARPPHGTSGEQFF
TRBD1 TRBJ2-3 16 NA TRBV27 TGTGCCAGCAGTTTTTCCGGGACAGGGCTAACAGATACGCAGTATTTT CASSFSGTGLTDTQYF
NA TRBJ2-7 16 NA TRBV11-2 TGTGCCAGCAGCTTAGTATTACTACCCTACCCCTCCGAGCAGTACTTC CASSLVLLPYPSEQYF
NA TRBJ2-3 16 NA TRBV5-6 TGTGCCAGCAGCTACCTACAGGGGGGGAGCACAGATACGCAGTATTTT CASSYLQGGSTDTQYF
TRBD2 TRBJ2-3 17 few TRBV24-1 TGTGCCACCAGTGAATTCAGGACTAGCGGGAACTCAGATACGCAGTATTTT CATSEFRTSGNSDTQYF
NA TRBJ2-2 15 NA TRBV20-1 TGCAGTGTTAAAGCACTAGATCGGGGCACCGGGGAGCTGTTTTTT CSVKALDRGTGELFF
NA TRBJ2-7 15 NA TRBV7-9 TGTGCCAGCAGCTCCCGGGACATCGTCTCCTACGAGCAGTACTTC CASSSRDIVSYEQYF